One T cell receptor (beta chain) is described in this entry. Different DNA sequences within this sample yield the same CDR3. V was pared by 5 bases and J by 1 base, with 4 bases of the junction left unmatched. Germline V CDR1 and CDR2: LNHDA, SQIVND (reference sequence). The CDR3 consists of 14 residues. This sample was taken from a study of shared clonotypes between healthy human individuals. Only in-frame clones appear in the TCRdb table, and some are missing; sequencing was by immunoSEQ multiplex PCR. This table holds approximately 500,000 clones, around 79% found once. The specimen sequenced was PBMCs. The chain has TRBV19 and TRBJ2-7; 8 bases line up with TRBD2. This clonotype originated in a woman aged 40 to 49 in good health. Some clones in this sample may be carry-over from other donors' samples. The CDR3 protein is CASSPGTSSYEQYF. The CDR3 DNA is TGTGCCAGTAGTCCCGGGACTAGTTCCTACGAGCAGTACTTC.